This T cell receptor beta chain originates from a study of low-dose radiotherapy and immunotherapy resistance in tumors. Study background: Cyclophosphamide was given intravenously at 200 mg/m2 every two weeks, and each dose came one day before radiation and immunotherapy.

This clonotype was detected only once. Primers used for first-strand cDNA, a TRAV- and TRBV-specific set, covered both alpha and beta chains. A constant-region primer paired with the V-primer adapter amplified TCRs over about 19 PCR cycles. TCRdb reprocessed the reads with MiXCR, giving one entry per CDR3 protein. Of more than 10,000 distinct CDR3 sequences listed, approximately 57% were seen once; the top ten hold 7.5% to 9%. Eligible patients bore advanced solid tumors devoid of tumor-infiltrating lymphocytes. From germline, CDR1 is KGHDR and CDR2 SFDVKD. With 2 bases removed from V and 3 bases from J, the gap between germline ends came to 12 bases. The CDR3 runs 15 residues.

The receptor was isolated from a human donor with advanced metastatic prostate, ovarian, gallbladder or colorectal cancer (not recorded which). This table probably holds off-target reads from a library built for another chain. The chain combines TRBV24-1 with TRBJ1-1; D might be TRBD1 (5 bases). CDR3 amino acids: CATSDSRDGHTEAFF. The CDR3 nucleotides are TGTGCCACCAGTGATTCCCGGGACGGACACACTGAAGCTTTCTTT.